One and the same sample provided the 5 T cell receptor beta chains below, sequenced in a study of T cell repertoires in cytomegalovirus infection. Their recognized antigens are unknown. TCRdb analysed the reads with MiXCR anew, one entry per CDR3 protein. The table records 650,000 to 900,000 distinct CDR3 sequences, 25% to 30% of them present only once. The sample was cultured CD8+ T cells from PBMCs, taken from culture after CMV antigen stimulation. The receptors shown here come from a human donor in good health (CMV status not recorded). Some clones in this sample may be carry-over from other donors' samples.

The chain couples TRBV29-1 to TRBJ1-2; 7 nucleotides agree with TRBD1. V shed 6 bases, J shed 6 bases, and the junction held 10 bases outside the gene matches. Germline CDR1 and CDR2: SQVTM and ANQGSEA. The CDR3 runs to 13 residues. CDR3 in DNA: TGCAGCGTAGACCCGGGACAGAAAAATGGCTACACCTTC. This sequence encodes CSVDPGQKNGYTF.

This clonotype was recorded a few times. The chain joins TRBV7-3 to TRBJ1-2, with D perhaps TRBD1 (6 bases). Trimming stripped 5 bases from V and 8 bases from J, with 15 bases between. Germline V gene lookup returns CDR1 SGHTA and CDR2 FQGTGA. CDR3 length: 13 residues. CDR3 bases: TGTGCCAGCAGCCCCCAGACAGGCTGGGGCTACACCTTC. Its translation: CASSPQTGWGYTF.

This clonotype was counted between two and nine times. The chain is built from TRBV20-1 and TRBJ2-3; 14 bases align to TRBD2. The J segment lost 3 bases and the V segment lost 5 bases, leaving 4 bases of the junction unmatched. In germline, CDR1 is DFQATT, CDR2 SNEGSKA (reference sequence). This CDR3 is built from 15 residues. This CDR3 reads CSAQTSGGATDTQYF. The CDR3 region has the DNA TGCAGTGCTCAGACTAGCGGGGGGGCAACAGATACGCAGTATTTT.

This clonotype was picked up a small number of times. CDR3 loop: CASSMGPEWYV. As DNA, the CDR3 is TGTGCCAGTAGTATGGGTCCGGAATGGTACGTC. The J gene is TRBJ2-7, the V gene TRBV19; the D is unclear. The germline V and J ends were trimmed by 3 bases and 12 bases, with 12 bases remaining between them. Germline V lookup: CDR1 LNHDA, CDR2 SQIVND (reference sequence). This CDR3 has 11 residues.

The chain uses TRBV12-3 or TRBV12-4 and TRBJ2-1; TRBD2 is a possible D gene (6 bases). There are 15 residues in the CDR3. V was shortened by 7 bases and J by 7 bases, with 20 bases between the two germline ends. CDR3 loop: CASIETGLGMNEQFF. The DNA for the CDR3 is TGTGCCAGCATTGAAACGGGACTCGGGATGAATGAGCAGTTCTTC.